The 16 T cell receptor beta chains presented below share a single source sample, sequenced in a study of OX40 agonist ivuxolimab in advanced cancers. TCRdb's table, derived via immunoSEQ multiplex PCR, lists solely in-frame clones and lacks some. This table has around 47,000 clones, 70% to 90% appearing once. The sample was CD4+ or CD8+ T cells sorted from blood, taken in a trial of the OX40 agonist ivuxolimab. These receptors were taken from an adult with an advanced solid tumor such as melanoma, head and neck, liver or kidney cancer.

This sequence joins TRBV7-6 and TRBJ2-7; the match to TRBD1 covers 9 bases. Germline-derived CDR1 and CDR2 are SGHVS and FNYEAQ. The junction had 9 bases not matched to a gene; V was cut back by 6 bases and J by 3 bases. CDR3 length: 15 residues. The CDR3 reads CASSSGQGIDYEQYF. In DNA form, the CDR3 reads TGTGCCAGCAGTTCGGGACAGGGAATCGACTACGAGCAGTACTTC.

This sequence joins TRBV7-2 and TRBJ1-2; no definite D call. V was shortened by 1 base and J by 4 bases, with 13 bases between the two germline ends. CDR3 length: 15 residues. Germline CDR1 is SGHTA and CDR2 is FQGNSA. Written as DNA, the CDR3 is TGTGCCAGCAGCTTAGTGGTCGGAGTTGTCTATGGCTACACCTTC. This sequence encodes CASSLVVGVVYGYTF.

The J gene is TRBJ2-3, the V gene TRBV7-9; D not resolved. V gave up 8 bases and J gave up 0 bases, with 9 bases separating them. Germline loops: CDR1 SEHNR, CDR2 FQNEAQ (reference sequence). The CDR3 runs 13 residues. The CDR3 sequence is CASLRVSTDTQYF. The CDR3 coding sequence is TGTGCCAGCCTAAGGGTCAGCACAGATACGCAGTATTTT.

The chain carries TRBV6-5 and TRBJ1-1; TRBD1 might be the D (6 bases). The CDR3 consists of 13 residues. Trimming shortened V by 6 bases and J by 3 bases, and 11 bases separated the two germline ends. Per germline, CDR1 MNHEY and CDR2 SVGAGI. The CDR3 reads CASRGAEDTEAFF. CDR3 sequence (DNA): TGTGCCAGCAGGGGGGCGGAGGACACTGAAGCTTTCTTT.

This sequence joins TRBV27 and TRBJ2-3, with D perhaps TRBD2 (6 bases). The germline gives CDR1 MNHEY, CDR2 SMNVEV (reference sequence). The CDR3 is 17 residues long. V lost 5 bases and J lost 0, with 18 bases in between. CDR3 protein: CASSLGGGVTSTDTQYF. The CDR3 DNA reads TGTGCCAGCAGTCTGGGGGGAGGAGTTACTAGCACAGATACGCAGTATTTT.

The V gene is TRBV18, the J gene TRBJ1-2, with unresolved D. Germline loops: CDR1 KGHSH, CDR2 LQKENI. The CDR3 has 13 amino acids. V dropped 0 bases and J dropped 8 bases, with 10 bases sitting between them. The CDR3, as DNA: TGTGCCAGCTCACCACCCCTCTCGGAGGGCTACACCTTC. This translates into CASSPPLSEGYTF.

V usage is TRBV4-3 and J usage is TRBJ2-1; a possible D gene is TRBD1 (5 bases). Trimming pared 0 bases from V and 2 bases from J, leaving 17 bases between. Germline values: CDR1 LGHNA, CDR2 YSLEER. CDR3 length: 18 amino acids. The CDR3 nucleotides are TGCGCCAGCAGCCAAGATCGGATCAGGGCTTCGACCTACAATGAGCAGTTCTTC. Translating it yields CASSQDRIRASTYNEQFF.

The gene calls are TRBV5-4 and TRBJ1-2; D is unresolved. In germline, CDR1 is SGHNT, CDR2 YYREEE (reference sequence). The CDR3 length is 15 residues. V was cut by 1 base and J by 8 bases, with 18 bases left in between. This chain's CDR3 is CASSLPQSVDGGYTF. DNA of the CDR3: TGTGCCAGCAGCTTGCCTCAGTCGGTCGATGGAGGCTACACCTTC. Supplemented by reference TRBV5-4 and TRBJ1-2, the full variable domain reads ETGVTQSPTHLIKTRGQQVTLRCSSQSGHNTVSWYQQALGQGPQFIFQYYREEENGRGNFPPRFSGLQFPNYSSELNVNALELDDSALYLCASSLPQSVDGGYTFGSGTRLTVV.

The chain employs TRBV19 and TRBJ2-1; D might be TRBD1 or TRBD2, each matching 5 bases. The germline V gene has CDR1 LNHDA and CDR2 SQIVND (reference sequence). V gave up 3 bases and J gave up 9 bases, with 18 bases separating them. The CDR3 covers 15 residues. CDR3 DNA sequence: TGTGCCAGTAGTATTAGGGGTCCCCGCGGAGGTGAGCAGTTCTTC. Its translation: CASSIRGPRGGEQFF.

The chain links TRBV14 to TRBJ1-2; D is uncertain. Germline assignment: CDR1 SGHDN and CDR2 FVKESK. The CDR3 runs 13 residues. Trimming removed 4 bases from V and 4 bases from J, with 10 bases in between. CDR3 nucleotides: TGTGCCAGCAGCCTTCTCGGCAGCTATGGCTACACCTTC. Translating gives CASSLLGSYGYTF.

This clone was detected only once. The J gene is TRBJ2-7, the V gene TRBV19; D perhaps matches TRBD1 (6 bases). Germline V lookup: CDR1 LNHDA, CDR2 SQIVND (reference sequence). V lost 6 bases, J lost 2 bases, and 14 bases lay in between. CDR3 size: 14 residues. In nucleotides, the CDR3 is TGTGCCAGTAGGAAGGGACGGGACACCTACGAGCAGTACTTC. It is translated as CASRKGRDTYEQYF.

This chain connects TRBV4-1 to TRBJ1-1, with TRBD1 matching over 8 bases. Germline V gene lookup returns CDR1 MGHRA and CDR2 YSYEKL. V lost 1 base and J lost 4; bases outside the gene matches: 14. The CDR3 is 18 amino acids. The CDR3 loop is CASSQVAIAGGESTEAFF. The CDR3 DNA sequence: TGCGCCAGCAGCCAAGTAGCCATCGCAGGGGGCGAGAGCACTGAAGCTTTCTTT.

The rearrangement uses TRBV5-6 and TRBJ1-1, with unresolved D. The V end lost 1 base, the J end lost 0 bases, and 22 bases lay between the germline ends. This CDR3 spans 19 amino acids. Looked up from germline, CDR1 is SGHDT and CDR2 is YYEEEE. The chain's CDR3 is CASSLIVGFGQFMNTEAFF. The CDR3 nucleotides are TGTGCCAGCAGCTTGATCGTGGGTTTCGGGCAGTTTATGAACACTGAAGCTTTCTTT.

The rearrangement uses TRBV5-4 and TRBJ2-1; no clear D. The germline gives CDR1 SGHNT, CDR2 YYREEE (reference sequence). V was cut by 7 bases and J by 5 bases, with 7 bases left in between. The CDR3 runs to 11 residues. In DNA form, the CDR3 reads TGTGCCAGCTTTTTGGACAATGAGCAGTTCTTC. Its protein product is CASFLDNEQFF.

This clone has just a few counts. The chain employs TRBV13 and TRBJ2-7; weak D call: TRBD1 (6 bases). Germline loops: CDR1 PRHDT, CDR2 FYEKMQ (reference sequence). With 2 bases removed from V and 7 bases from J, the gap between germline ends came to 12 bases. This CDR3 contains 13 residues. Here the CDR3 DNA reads TGTGCCAGCAGCTTATTGGGGGCTCGAGAGCAGTACTTC. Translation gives CASSLLGAREQYF. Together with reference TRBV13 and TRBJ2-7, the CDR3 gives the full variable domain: AAGVIQSPRHLIKEKRETATLKCYPIPRHDTVYWYQQGPGQDPQFLISFYEKMQSDKGSIPDRFSAQQFSDYHSELNMSSLELGDSALYFCASSLLGAREQYFGPGTRLTVT.

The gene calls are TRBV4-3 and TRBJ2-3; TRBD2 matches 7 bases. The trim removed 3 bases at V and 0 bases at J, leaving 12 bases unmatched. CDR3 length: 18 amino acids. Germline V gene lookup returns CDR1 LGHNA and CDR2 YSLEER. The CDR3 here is CASSQEAAGVPSTDTQYF. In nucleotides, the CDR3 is TGCGCCAGCAGCCAGGAGGCGGCGGGGGTTCCCAGCACAGATACGCAGTATTTT.